This T cell receptor (beta chain) was obtained from a study of cytomegalovirus exposure and HLA in healthy donors. Study outcomes and limitations: An analysis that was carried out later associated approximately 17,000 TCR beta sequences with HLA alleles at 0.05 false discovery rate. A later analysis found that most CMV-associated TCR beta chains appeared HLA-restricted. The HLA-A and HLA-B alleles of most subjects were reportedly predicted accurately from TCR beta sequences.

Germline V gives CDR1 MGHRA, CDR2 YSYEKL. This CDR3 has 14 residues. The V gene end was trimmed by 3 bases and the J gene end by 3 bases; junction bases not matched to a gene: 3. In the PCR, 60 Vbeta and 13 Jbeta primers were used. Authors' analysis steps: Roughly 11 million of the about 80 million unique TCR beta chains counted in a later analysis were shared. The data were produced by immunoSEQ multiplex PCR, yet TCRdb's version contains in-frame clones alone and is incomplete. V, J and clone size were drawn from that table, and D and trimming were deduced from the DNA. The repertoire includes under 200,000 clones, 65% to 90% of them detected once, and 5% to 7% sits in the top ten. This clone occurred a few times. The antigen is unknown.

The chain combines TRBV4-1 with TRBJ1-2, with TRBD1 matching over 8 bases. The sequence derives from a middle-aged man in good health and CMV-seropositive. The specimen was PBMCs. CDR3 bases: TGCGCCAGCAGCCAGGCAGGGGGCGACTATGGCTACACCTTC. Translated, it gives CASSQAGGDYGYTF.